The 26 T cell receptor beta chains in this list originate from one sample, sequenced in a study of blood T cell repertoires in COVID-19. Profiled with immunoSEQ multiplex PCR; TCRdb holds only in-frame clones, not every one. This table has 130,000 or so clones, 84% appearing once. Sequencing used PBMCs or T cells enriched from blood (not recorded which). Receptors were obtained from a woman aged 25 to 39 who had recovered from COVID-19.

V is TRBV28 and J is TRBJ1-2; 11 nucleotides agree with TRBD1. Trimming cost V 0 bases and J 0 bases; bases outside gene matches: 12. This CDR3 comprises 20 residues. Germline V gene data show CDR1 as MDHEN and CDR2 as SYDVKM. This CDR3 is CASSLWVGQGAYRTNYGYTF. The CDR3 region has the DNA TGTGCCAGCAGTTTATGGGTAGGACAGGGGGCTTATCGGACTAACTATGGCTACACCTTC.

On this clone: A read error may account for a junction end that differs from germline. The CDR3: CASSQRIGF. The CDR3 nucleotides are TGCGCCAGCAGTCAGAGGATAGGCTTC. The chain combines TRBV23-1 with TRBJ2-7; D is uncertain. TRBV23-1 is recorded as an ORF, its role being uncertain. This CDR3 comprises 9 residues.

The chain employs TRBV9 and TRBJ2-2, with 10 bases that match TRBD2. Looked up from germline, CDR1 is SGDLS and CDR2 is YYNGEE. J lost 2 bases, V lost 5 bases, and 9 bases had no gene match. The CDR3 contains 17 residues. The CDR3 is CASSAPGLAFNTGELFF. For the CDR3, the DNA is TGTGCCAGCAGTGCTCCGGGACTAGCGTTCAACACCGGGGAGCTGTTTTTT.

The chain joins TRBV9 to TRBJ2-3; D call uncertain. V gave up 0 bases and J gave up 0 bases, with 5 bases separating them. Germline CDR1 SGDLS, CDR2 YYNGEE. The CDR3 consists of 14 residues. The CDR3 region is CASSVGTSTDTQYF. The CDR3 nucleotides are TGTGCCAGCAGCGTAGGAACTAGCACAGATACGCAGTATTTT.

V is TRBV6-5 and J is TRBJ1-1; no reliable D call. The length of the CDR3 is 16 residues. Per germline, CDR1 MNHEY and CDR2 SVGAGI. Between the trimmed V and J ends, which lost 0 bases and 1 base, there was a span of 12 bases. The CDR3 nucleotides read TGTGCCAGCAGTTACTCGTCAAGTTACGGGAACACTGAAGCTTTCTTT. Protein: CASSYSSSYGNTEAFF.

The chain has TRBV24-1 and TRBJ2-2; 11 nucleotides line up with TRBD2. The CDR3 loop spans 17 amino acids. V was clipped by 0 bases and J by 3 bases; unmatched bases: 2. Per germline, CDR1 KGHDR and CDR2 SFDVKD. This chain's CDR3 is CATSDLGTSGYTGELFF. The CDR3, as DNA: TGTGCCACCAGTGATTTGGGGACTAGCGGCTACACCGGGGAGCTGTTTTTT.

This rearrangement joins TRBV6-5 to TRBJ1-5, with D unresolved. Germline-derived CDR1 and CDR2 are MNHEY and SVGAGI. This CDR3 contains 14 residues. Trimming left V 6 bases short and J 0 bases short, with 9 bases between. The CDR3 sequence: CASRRADSNQPQHF. Here the CDR3 DNA reads TGTGCCAGCAGGCGGGCGGATAGCAATCAGCCCCAGCATTTT.

V usage is TRBV5-1 and J usage is TRBJ2-1, with D possibly matching TRBD2 (7 bases). V was pared by 0 bases and J by 6 bases, with 13 bases between. There are 15 residues in the CDR3. The germline CDR1 and CDR2 sequences are SGHRS and YFSETQ. The CDR3 is CASSLGLGGRNEQFF. Written as DNA, the CDR3 is TGCGCCAGCAGCTTGGGGCTCGGGGGGCGCAATGAGCAGTTCTTC.

This chain joins TRBV4-1 and TRBJ2-5, with TRBD2 matching over 10 bases. V lost 0 bases and J lost 5; bases outside the gene matches: 3. This CDR3 has 15 amino acids. Per the germline V gene, CDR1 is MGHRA and CDR2 is YSYEKL. CDR3 loop: CASSQDGTSVETQYF. CDR3 bases: TGCGCCAGCAGCCAAGACGGGACTAGCGTTGAGACCCAGTACTTC.

The rearrangement uses TRBV6-6 and TRBJ1-4, with 12 bases lining up with TRBD1. The CDR3 is 17 amino acids. Per germline, CDR1 MNHNY and CDR2 SVGAGI (reference sequence). V was pared by 5 bases and J by 6 bases, with 10 bases of the junction left unmatched. The CDR3 reads CASSPRDRGHWDEKLFF. CDR3 coding DNA: TGTGCCAGCAGTCCCCGGGACAGGGGGCATTGGGATGAAAAACTGTTTTTT.

This clone has ten or more counts. The chain carries TRBV7-9 and TRBJ1-2; 8 bases map to TRBD1. Germline loops: CDR1 SEHNR, CDR2 FQNEAQ (reference sequence). The CDR3 runs 14 residues. Trimming removed 5 bases from V and 4 bases from J; junction bases left unmatched: 6. As DNA, the CDR3 is TGTGCCAGCAGCCCCCGGACAGGGATCTATGGCTACACCTTC. Protein sequence: CASSPRTGIYGYTF.

The J gene is TRBJ1-2, the V gene TRBV10-3; TRBD1 agrees at 7 bases. The ends lost 8 bases at V and 1 base at J; junction bases unmatched: 7. This CDR3 has 14 amino acids. Per germline, CDR1 ENHRY and CDR2 SYGVKD. The CDR3 DNA sequence: TGTGCCATCGGCGACAGGGAAATTAACTATGGCTACACCTTC. It translates to CAIGDREINYGYTF.

The chain employs TRBV6-2 or TRBV6-3 and TRBJ1-1; the D is unclear. V shed 2 bases and J shed 7 bases, with 5 bases lying between them. CDR1 MNHEY and CDR2 SVGEGT come from the germline V gene. This CDR3 region has 11 residues. The CDR3 loop reads CASSYLGEAFF. DNA of the CDR3: TGTGCCAGCAGTTACCTAGGTGAAGCTTTCTTT.

The chain joins TRBV4-1 to TRBJ2-1; TRBD2 aligns across 7 bases. The CDR3 contains 16 residues. The J segment lost 4 bases and the V segment lost 4 bases, leaving 10 bases of the junction unmatched. Per germline, CDR1 MGHRA and CDR2 YSYEKL. CDR3 residues: CASSPGTTFDYNEQFF. The CDR3 DNA reads TGCGCCAGCAGCCCCGGGACTACCTTCGATTACAATGAGCAGTTCTTC.

V gene TRBV19 combines with J gene TRBJ1-5; possibly TRBD1 for D (6 bases). The V gene lost 7 bases and the J gene lost 5 bases, with 9 bases spanning the gap. Germline CDR1 and CDR2: LNHDA and SQIVND (reference sequence). The CDR3 sequence is 12 residues long. CDR3 nucleotide sequence: TGTGCCAGTACTACAGGGTATCAGCCCCAGCATTTT. Translated, it gives CASTTGYQPQHF. The whole variable domain, filled in from reference TRBV19 and TRBJ1-5, reads DGGITQSPKYLFRKEGQNVTLSCEQNLNHDAMYWYRQDPGQGLRLIYYSQIVNDFQKGDIAEGYSVSREKKESFPLTVTSAQKNPTAFYLCASTTGYQPQHFGDGTRLSIL.

DNA for the CDR3: TGTGCCACCAGTGATTTGGGCAGGGGGCCAGATACGCAGTATTTT. Its translation is CATSDLGRGPDTQYF. V usage is TRBV24-1 and J usage is TRBJ2-3, with TRBD1 matching 8 bases. CDR1 and CDR2 (germline): KGHDR, SFDVKD. The J segment lost 4 bases and the V segment lost 0 bases, leaving 2 bases of the junction unmatched. CDR3 length equals 15 residues.

V is TRBV5-8 and J is TRBJ2-1, with D unresolved. V was cut by 4 bases and J by 3 bases, with 17 bases left in between. Germline assignment: CDR1 SGHTS and CDR2 YDEGEE. The CDR3 runs 16 residues. The CDR3 spells CASSPLLRYDYNEQFF. In DNA form, the CDR3 reads TGTGCCAGCAGCCCGCTACTCCGATACGACTACAATGAGCAGTTCTTC. Together with reference TRBV5-8 and TRBJ2-1, the CDR3 gives the full variable domain: EAGVTQSPTHLIKTRGQQATLRCSPISGHTSVYWYQQALGLGLQFLLWYDEGEERNRGNFPPRFSGRQFPNYSSELNVNALELEDSALYLCASSPLLRYDYNEQFFGPGTRLTVL.

This rearrangement joins TRBV25-1 to TRBJ1-4, with 7 bases fitting TRBD1. The CDR3 is 15 residues long. Germline CDR1 MGHDK, CDR2 SYGVNS. V was clipped by 6 bases and J by 4 bases; unmatched bases: 8. The CDR3, as DNA: TGTGCCAGCAGGGATCGGACAGGTCTTAATGAAAAACTGTTTTTT. Translated: CASRDRTGLNEKLFF.

The V and J genes are TRBV7-3 and TRBJ2-7; 10 nucleotides agree with TRBD2. Trimming took 5 bases from V and 3 from J; bases not matched to a gene: 7. Germline loops: CDR1 SGHTA, CDR2 FQGTGA. The CDR3 contains 15 residues. CDR3 nucleotide sequence: TGTGCCAGCAGCCCCCAAGCGGGAGGGTACTACGAGCAGTACTTC. It encodes CASSPQAGGYYEQYF.

This clone was recorded once. This sequence joins TRBV6-5 and TRBJ2-1; TRBD2 is a possible D gene (6 bases). Trimming removed 2 bases at V and 6 bases at J, with 14 bases between. CDR1 is MNHEY and CDR2 is SVGAGI in the germline V gene. The CDR3 consists of 15 residues. CDR3 residues: CASSYRGADLNEQFF. Here the CDR3 DNA reads TGTGCCAGCAGTTACCGCGGGGCAGACCTCAATGAGCAGTTCTTC.

About this clone itself: Other nucleotide sequences in the sample specify the same CDR3. The V and J genes are TRBV28 and TRBJ2-5; 13 bases agree with TRBD2. Germline assignment: CDR1 MDHEN and CDR2 SYDVKM. Trimming at V came to 4 bases and at J to 5 bases, leaving 13 bases not matched to a gene. CDR3 length: 18 amino acids. The CDR3 DNA is TGTGCCAGCAGTTCCCCGGGACTAGCGGGATCGTTTGGCGAGACCCAGTACTTC. It is translated as CASSSPGLAGSFGETQYF.

This rearrangement joins TRBV9 to TRBJ2-3, with TRBD2 identical over 9 bases. The germline CDR1 and CDR2 sequences are SGDLS and YYNGEE. The CDR3 is 16 amino acids. V shed 3 bases, J shed 2 bases, and the junction held 7 bases outside the gene matches. In DNA form, the CDR3 reads TGTGCCAGCAGCGCGGGGACTAGCCGTAACACAGATACGCAGTATTTT. This translates into CASSAGTSRNTDTQYF.

The chain has TRBV5-4 and TRBJ2-1; perhaps TRBD1 as D (5 bases). Germline V gene lookup returns CDR1 SGHNT and CDR2 YYREEE (reference sequence). This CDR3 contains 15 residues. The V and J ends lost 0 bases and 2 bases respectively, with 9 bases between them. The CDR3 DNA is TGTGCCAGCAGCTTGGAGGGGTCCCCCTACAATGAGCAGTTCTTC. Residues: CASSLEGSPYNEQFF.

The CDR3 region has the DNA TGTGCCAGCAGCCAAGGTCGACAGCCCTCCTACGAGCAGTACTTC. The encoded protein is CASSQGRQPSYEQYF. V and J are TRBV3-1 (or the pseudogene TRBV3-2) and TRBJ2-7; D might be TRBD1 (5 bases). The germline V and J ends were trimmed by 1 base and 0 bases, with 10 bases remaining between them. CDR1 and CDR2 from the germline V gene are LGHDT and YNNKEL (reference sequence). The CDR3 is 15 amino acids.

The table lists this clone with a few counts. J is TRBJ1-4 and V is TRBV7-9, with D perhaps TRBD1 (5 bases). This CDR3 spans 17 amino acids. The V end was cut by 4 bases, the J end by 3 bases, with 18 bases between. CDR1 is SEHNR and CDR2 is FQNEAQ in the germline V gene (reference sequence). CDR3 nucleotides: TGTGCCAGCAGCTATGATAGCCCAGGGTCTCCTAATGAAAAACTGTTTTTT. Protein product: CASSYDSPGSPNEKLFF.

This chain uses TRBV19 with TRBJ2-2; D is undetermined. The V end was cut by 3 bases, the J end by 6 bases, with 8 bases between. Germline V gives CDR1 LNHDA, CDR2 SQIVND (reference sequence). The CDR3 extends over 13 amino acids. The CDR3 spells CASSILRAGELFF. The CDR3 DNA is TGTGCCAGTAGTATTCTTAGAGCCGGGGAGCTGTTTTTT. The full variable domain, with the rest looked up from reference TRBV19 and TRBJ2-2, is DGGITQSPKYLFRKEGQNVTLSCEQNLNHDAMYWYRQDPGQGLRLIYYSQIVNDFQKGDIAEGYSVSREKKESFPLTVTSAQKNPTAFYLCASSILRAGELFFGEGSRLTVL.